Listed below are T cell receptor beta chains from one sample, sequenced in a study of shared clonotypes between healthy human individuals. Clones were sequenced by immunoSEQ multiplex PCR, and TCRdb holds only the in-frame ones, with some missing. In the table there are roughly 1 million clones, more than 75% of which are singletons. Specimen: memory CD4+ T cells from PBMCs. These receptors all come from a man younger than 35 in good health. Some clones in this sample may be carry-over from other donors' samples. Each CDR3 is given with its conserved first and last residue. A D gene is named only where the DNA matches it firmly. A row's size may be missing; if present it is once, few, many or a size class.

v_call	clone_size	d_call	j_call	cdr3_aa	cdr3_nt
TRBV6-5	many	TRBD2	TRBJ2-7	CASSYLAGATYEQYF	TGTGCCAGCAGTTATCTAGCGGGGGCTACCTACGAGCAGTACTTC
TRBV6-6	-	-	TRBJ1-2	CASSPGRGGGYTF	TGTGCCAGCAGCCCAGGACGAGGGGGTGGCTACACCTTC
TRBV5-1	-	TRBD1	TRBJ2-1	CASSWGQNNEQFF	TGCGCCAGCAGCTGGGGACAGAACAATGAGCAGTTCTTC
TRBV18	-	TRBD1	TRBJ2-3	CASSPRDRIATQYF	TGTGCCAGCTCACCAAGGGACAGGATTGCGACGCAGTATTTT
TRBV28	-	TRBD1	TRBJ2-3	CASSLPTGQGYVQYF	TGTGCCAGCAGTCTACCGACGGGACAGGGATATGTGCAGTATTTT
TRBV2	-	-	TRBJ2-7	CAGTRGYEQYF	TGTGCCGGGACGCGGGGCTACGAGCAGTACTTC
TRBV6-5	-	-	TRBJ1-1	CASSYSGPENTEAFF	TGTGCCAGCAGTTACTCGGGACCGGAGAACACTGAAGCTTTCTTT
TRBV7-2	-	-	TRBJ2-7	CAASGASIGGYYEQYF	TGTGCCGCATCCGGGGCGTCGATAGGTGGGTACTACGAGCAGTACTTC
TRBV28	-	-	TRBJ2-7	CASRIGQTYEQYF	TGTGCCAGCAGAATAGGACAGACCTACGAGCAGTACTTC
TRBV11-2	-	-	TRBJ2-7	CASSPQGNLYEQYF	TGTGCCAGCAGTCCACAGGGAAACCTCTACGAGCAGTACTTC
TRBV29-1	-	-	TRBJ2-5	CSVLGLQETQYF	TGCAGCGTGCTAGGCCTCCAAGAGACCCAGTACTTC
TRBV6-1	-	TRBD1	TRBJ1-5	CASSEFSGGGNQPQHF	TGTGCCAGCAGTGAATTTTCAGGGGGCGGCAATCAGCCCCAGCATTTT
TRBV7-9	-	-	TRBJ2-1	CAQGGVPGLRNNEQFF	TGTGCTCAAGGGGGTGTACCGGGACTGCGAAACAATGAGCAGTTCTTC
TRBV27	-	-	TRBJ2-5	CASGKEETQYF	TGTGCCAGCGGGAAGGAAGAGACCCAGTACTTC
TRBV5-8	few	TRBD1	TRBJ2-3	CASSLGTGGFTDTQYF	TGTGCCAGCAGCTTGGGAACAGGGGGCTTTACAGATACGCAGTATTTT
TRBV28	-	-	TRBJ1-1	CATLKQGGTEAFF	TGTGCCACCCTTAAGCAGGGAGGGACTGAAGCTTTCTTT